This T cell receptor beta chain originates from a study of regulatory T cells in long-lasting Graves disease. Combining iRepertoire HTBI primers with Arm-PCR of CDR3 regions, the authors built TCR beta libraries. A single record per CDR3 protein comes from TCRdb applying MiXCR to the multiplex PCR reads. The data contain 400,000 to 550,000 distinct CDR3 sequences, about 15% of them singletons. Many counts were recorded for this clonotype. One junction end disagrees with the germline gene, perhaps due to a read error. CDR1 and CDR2 (germline): MDHEN, SYDVKM. This CDR3 spans 17 amino acids. Described time point: newly diagnosed GD, antithyroid drugs for less than 3 months. RNA from PBMCs was the source of the TCR library. These same records also appear under a second study, on T cells in Graves' hyperthyroidism and ophthalmopathy.

The clonotype comes from a woman aged 18-30 years with Graves disease. The chain joins TRBV28 to TRBJ2-5; TRBD2 is a possible D gene (5 bases). The sample was peripheral blood mononuclear cells (PBMCs), taken at new diagnosis, from a patient treated with antithyroid drugs. As DNA, the CDR3 is TGTGCCAGCAGCCTTTCCCTGGGCGGGTTTTCACAAGGGACCCAGTACTTC. Protein sequence: CASSLSLGGFSQGTQYF.